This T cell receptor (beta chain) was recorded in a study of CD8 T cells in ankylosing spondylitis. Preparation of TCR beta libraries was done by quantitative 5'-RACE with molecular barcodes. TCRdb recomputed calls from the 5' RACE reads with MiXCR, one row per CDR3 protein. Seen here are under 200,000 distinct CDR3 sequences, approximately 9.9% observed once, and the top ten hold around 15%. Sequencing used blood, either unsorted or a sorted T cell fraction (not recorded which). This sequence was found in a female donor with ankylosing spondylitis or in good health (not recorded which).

For the CDR3, the DNA is TGTGCCAGCAGCCAAGCGGTCAGTCCTATTTGGGGAGATACGCAGTATTTT. This codes for CASSQAVSPIWGDTQYF. The chain employs TRBV7-9 and TRBJ2-3, with D perhaps matching TRBD2 (5 bases). Germline V CDR1 and CDR2: SEHNR, FQNEAQ (reference sequence). There are 17 residues in the CDR3. V was shortened by 5 bases and J by 5 bases, with 23 bases between the two germline ends.